These 13 T cell receptor beta chains were sequenced from one sample in a study of vaccination and CD4 T cells after COVID-19. Treatment specified: roughly 10-day PBMC culture with coronavirus spike peptide pools or control peptides (ViraFEST assay). These receptors' targets are unknown. The Oncomine TCR Beta short-read assay was applied to DNA of cultured CD4+ T cells. TCRdb re-derived calls from the PCR reads in MiXCR, one entry per CDR3 protein. Among fewer than 20,000 distinct CDR3 sequences listed, approximately 45% were seen once. The specimen comprised CD4+ T cells from blood, cultured in vitro, sampled before SARS-CoV-2 vaccination. The receptors were sampled from a human donor who had recovered from COVID-19.

The J gene is TRBJ2-1, the V gene TRBV2; possibly TRBD2 for D (5 bases). Per germline, CDR1 SNHLY and CDR2 FYNNEI. Trimming removed 7 bases at V and 2 bases at J, with 15 bases between. The length of the CDR3 is 15 residues. The CDR3 loop is CASKLEVVTYNEQFF. CDR3 coding DNA: TGTGCCAGCAAATTGGAGGTGGTTACCTACAATGAGCAGTTCTTC.

The chain links TRBV30 to TRBJ1-1; 8 positions agree with TRBD1. Germline-derived CDR1 and CDR2 are GTSNPN and SVGIG (reference sequence). The CDR3 is made up of 14 amino acids. V lost 4 bases to trimming and J lost 0 bases; unmatched junction nucleotides: 4. CDR3: CAWTADRVNTEAFF. The CDR3 bases are TGTGCCTGGACCGCGGACAGGGTGAACACTGAAGCTTTCTTT.

The CDR3 nucleotides are TGTGCCAGCAGCTTAGTTCTAGCGGGAGCCCAAGAGACCCAGTACTTC. The encoded protein is CASSLVLAGAQETQYF. The chain carries TRBV7-6 and TRBJ2-5, with 10 nucleotides matching TRBD2. This CDR3 has 16 amino acids. From germline, CDR1 is SGHVS and CDR2 FNYEAQ. V lost 1 base, J lost 1 base, and 3 bases stayed unmatched.

The CDR3, as DNA: TGTGCCAGCCGGAGGGAGTACGAGCAGTACTTC. It specifies CASRREYEQYF. This chain uses TRBV6-1 with TRBJ2-7, with D perhaps matching TRBD2 (6 bases). The CDR3 has 11 residues. Germline-derived CDR1 and CDR2 are MNHNS and SASEGT. Trimming took 8 bases from V and 4 from J, leaving 9 bases between them.

This clonotype was recorded only once. The gene calls are TRBV20-1 and TRBJ2-3, with 9 bases matching TRBD2. Germline values: CDR1 DFQATT, CDR2 SNEGSKA (reference sequence). With V trimmed by 2 bases and J by 2 bases, 5 bases remained unmatched. This CDR3 spans 15 amino acids. The CDR3 is CSARRLAGATDTQYF. The CDR3 DNA sequence: TGCAGTGCTAGACGTTTAGCGGGGGCCACAGATACGCAGTATTTT.

The V call is TRBV2, the J call TRBJ2-3; D is possibly TRBD2 (5 bases). This CDR3 spans 15 amino acids. With 10 bases removed from V and 0 bases from J, the gap between germline ends came to 17 bases. Germline V gene sequence: CDR1 SNHLY, CDR2 FYNNEI. CDR3 in amino acids: CATVRLNPSTDTQYF. The DNA for the CDR3 is TGTGCCACCGTACGACTAAATCCTAGCACAGATACGCAGTATTTT. The full variable domain, completed using reference TRBV2 and TRBJ2-3, is EPEVTQTPSHQVTQMGQEVILRCVPISNHLYFYWYRQILGQKVEFLVSFYNNEISEKSEIFDDQFSVERPDGSNFTLKIRSTKLEDSAMYFCATVRLNPSTDTQYFGPGTRLTVL.

This chain links TRBV20-1 with TRBJ1-6; 10 bases map to TRBD1. CDR3 length: 14 amino acids. The V segment lost 1 base and the J segment 9 bases; nucleotides outside the gene matches: 3. Germline CDR1 reads DFQATT; CDR2 reads SNEGSKA (reference sequence). The CDR3 here is CSARAGTGVSPLHF. The CDR3 nucleotides read TGCAGTGCTAGAGCCGGGACAGGGGTTTCACCCCTCCACTTT.

The rearrangement uses TRBV6-1 and TRBJ2-1, with D unclear. CDR1 and CDR2 from the germline V gene are MNHNS and SASEGT. The ends were cut back, 7 bases at V and 4 bases at J, with 5 bases in the middle. This CDR3 has 11 residues. CDR3 sequence: CASIGYNEQFF. The CDR3 bases are TGTGCCAGCATTGGGTACAATGAGCAGTTCTTC.

V and J are TRBV5-6 and TRBJ1-2; unclear D gene. V gave up 4 bases and J gave up 5 bases, with 6 bases separating them. The CDR3 sequence is 11 residues long. CDR1 SGHDT and CDR2 YYEEEE come from the germline V gene. This CDR3 reads CASSKKYGYTF. The CDR3 DNA follows: TGTGCCAGCAGCAAAAAGTATGGCTACACCTTC.

The chain carries TRBV10-3 and TRBJ2-7; D is undetermined. The CDR3 covers 12 residues. Germline V lookup: CDR1 ENHRY, CDR2 SYGVKD. Trimming stripped 6 bases from V and 0 bases from J, with 6 bases between. The CDR3 is CAISHNSYEQYF. CDR3 DNA: TGTGCCATCAGCCACAACTCCTACGAGCAGTACTTC.

This clonotype occurred a few times. The chain has TRBV7-8 and TRBJ1-6; 7 nucleotides match TRBD1. V lost 3 bases to trimming and J lost 1 base; unmatched junction nucleotides: 6. The CDR3 sequence is 17 residues long. Germline-derived CDR1 and CDR2 are SGHVS and FQNEAQ. DNA of the CDR3: TGTGCCAGCAGCTTGTGGGACAGCGCGTCCTATAATTCACCCCTCCACTTT. Translated: CASSLWDSASYNSPLHF. The variable domain in full, with the rest retrieved from reference TRBV7-8 and TRBJ1-6, is GAGVSQSPRYKVAKRGQDVALRCDPISGHVSLFWYQQALGQGPEFLTYFQNEAQLDKSGLPSDRFFAERPEGSVSTLKIQRTQQEDSAVYLCASSLWDSASYNSPLHFGNGTRLTVT.

This clonotype was seen more than once but under ten times. CDR3 in DNA: TGTGCCACCAGTGAAGGACAGGGGGCGGGCAATCAGCCCCAGCATTTT. This gives the protein CATSEGQGAGNQPQHF. This rearrangement joins TRBV24-1 to TRBJ1-5, with TRBD1 identical over 11 bases. Looked up from germline, CDR1 is KGHDR and CDR2 is SFDVKD. The ends lost 4 bases at V and 2 bases at J; junction bases unmatched: 3. This CDR3 is built from 16 residues.

This chain connects TRBV20-1 to TRBJ2-1; TRBD2 aligns across 13 bases. The V gene's germline CDR1 is DFQATT and CDR2 SNEGSKA (reference sequence). The CDR3 contains 15 residues. V was clipped by 6 bases and J by 10 bases; unmatched bases: 12. In DNA, the CDR3 is TGCAGTGCCAGACCGGGGACTAGCGGGATGGGGGAGCAGTTCTTC. It yields the protein CSARPGTSGMGEQFF.